The source of this T cell receptor (beta chain) is a study of shared clonotypes between healthy human individuals. Whole-study context: Samples came from a couple of female and three male donors aged 18 to 49.

Whole-study findings and limits: Only blood underwent sampling, and tissue repertoires likely differ.

There are 14 residues in the CDR3. From germline, CDR1 is MNHEY and CDR2 SVGAGI. V dropped 7 bases and J dropped 0 bases, with 13 bases sitting between them. On this clone: The target antigen is unknown.

This table comes from immunoSEQ multiplex PCR, and its TCRdb copy is limited to in-frame clones, with some not included. The sample records approximately 1.4 million clones, under 99% being singletons. This receptor was identified in a man aged 30-40 years in good health. V gene TRBV6-5 combines with J gene TRBJ2-7, with D possibly being TRBD2 (5 bases). Sequences were obtained from naive CD4+ T cells sorted from blood. Described subset: CD45RA+ positively selected. The CDR3 DNA sequence: TGTGCCAGCATCGCGCTCGCGGGCTCCTACGAGCAGTACTTC. This gives the protein CASIALAGSYEQYF.